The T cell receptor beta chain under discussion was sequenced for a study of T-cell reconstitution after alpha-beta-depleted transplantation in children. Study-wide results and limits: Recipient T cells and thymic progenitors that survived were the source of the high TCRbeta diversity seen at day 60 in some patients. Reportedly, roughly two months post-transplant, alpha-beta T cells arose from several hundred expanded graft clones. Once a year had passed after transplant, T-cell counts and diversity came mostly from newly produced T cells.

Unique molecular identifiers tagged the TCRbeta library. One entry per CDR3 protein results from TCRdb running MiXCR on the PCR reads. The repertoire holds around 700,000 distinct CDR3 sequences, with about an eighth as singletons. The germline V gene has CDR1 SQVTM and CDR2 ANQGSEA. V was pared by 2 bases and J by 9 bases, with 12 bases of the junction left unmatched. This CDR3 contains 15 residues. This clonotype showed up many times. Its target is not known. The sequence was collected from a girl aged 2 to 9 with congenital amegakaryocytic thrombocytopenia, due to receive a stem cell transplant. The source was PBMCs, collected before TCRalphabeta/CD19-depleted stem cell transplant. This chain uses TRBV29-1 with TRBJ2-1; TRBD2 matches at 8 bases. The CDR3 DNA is TGCAGCGTTGAACTTAGGCTAGCGGGCGGGGGTGAGCAGTTCTTC. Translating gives CSVELRLAGGGEQFF.